The clone carrying this T cell receptor (beta chain) was observed a single time. Antigen: not known. The data originate from a study of OX40 agonist ivuxolimab in advanced cancers. The wider study: The patients received agonistic anti-OX40 (CD134) antibody ivuxolimab.

Study outcomes and limitations: There were, on average, more expanded clones in CD8+ T cells than in CD4+. CD4+ and CD8+ blood T cells expanded clonally by week 6 at 0.1 to 3.0 mg/kg.

Using immunoSEQ multiplex PCR, the repertoire was profiled, and TCRdb retains in-frame clones only, with some absent. The sample includes some 70,000 clones, around 90% seen only once; the top ten take more than 1%. Sample: CD4+ or CD8+ T cells sorted from blood, taken in a trial of the OX40 agonist ivuxolimab. This receptor was taken from an adult with an advanced solid tumor such as melanoma, head and neck, liver or kidney cancer.

CDR3 DNA: TGTGCCAGCAGTGAAAATGCCTACGAGCAGTACTTC. Its protein product is CASSENAYEQYF. The chain combines TRBV2 with TRBJ2-7; D ambiguous. The V end was cut by 2 bases, the J end by 2 bases, with 4 bases between. This CDR3 has 12 amino acids. Germline CDR1 and CDR2: SNHLY and FYNNEI.